One sample yielded the 14 T cell receptor beta chains listed below, sequenced in a study of blood T cell repertoires in COVID-19. The assay was immunoSEQ multiplex PCR, and TCRdb's table has in-frame clones only and misses some. The table lists about 57,000 clones, approximately 92% of them singletons. Material: peripheral blood. The receptors here all came from a man between 60 and 75 years old with acute or convalescent COVID-19.

The chain has TRBV18 and TRBJ1-2; 7 bases agree with TRBD1. Germline V gene lookup returns CDR1 KGHSH and CDR2 LQKENI. The CDR3 loop spans 14 amino acids. After removal of 2 bases from V and 6 bases from J, the junction contained 6 bases not matched to a gene. The CDR3 bases are TGTGCCAGCTCACCAGACCAACAGGGGAATGGCTACACCTTC. This translates into CASSPDQQGNGYTF.

CDR3 nucleotide sequence: TGCGCCAGCAGCCCCCTCCGGACTAGCGGGAGGGCCGGGGGCGGGGAGCTGTTTTTT. Translating gives CASSPLRTSGRAGGGELFF. The rearrangement links TRBV5-1 to TRBJ2-2; TRBD2 aligns across 15 bases. V lost 4 bases to trimming and J lost 7 bases; unmatched junction nucleotides: 14. The germline CDR1 and CDR2 sequences are SGHRS and YFSETQ. The length of the CDR3 is 19 residues.

The chain is built from TRBV6-5 and TRBJ1-1; 8 bases agree with TRBD1. Germline CDR1 is MNHEY and CDR2 is SVGAGI. V shed 7 bases, J shed 4 bases, and the junction held 11 bases outside the gene matches. The CDR3 has 15 amino acids. CDR3 loop: CASNPQGEVSTEAFF. The CDR3 bases are TGTGCCAGCAATCCACAGGGGGAGGTAAGCACTGAAGCTTTCTTT.

The gene calls are TRBV28 and TRBJ1-6; 7 bases are shared with TRBD1. The CDR3 loop spans 15 amino acids. Germline V CDR1 and CDR2: MDHEN, SYDVKM. The V segment lost 1 base and the J segment 11 bases; nucleotides outside the gene matches: 8. The CDR3 spells CASSLSAGGWPPLHF. The CDR3 DNA sequence: TGTGCCAGCAGTTTATCGGCAGGGGGGTGGCCACCCCTCCACTTT.

The rearrangement joins TRBV9 to TRBJ1-5; TRBD1 matches 7 bases. V shed 3 bases and J 1 base; nucleotides not matched to a gene: 1. The CDR3 spans 14 residues. CDR1 and CDR2 (germline): SGDLS, YYNGEE. The CDR3 DNA follows: TGTGCCAGCAGCGGGGGACAGAGCAATCAGCCCCAGCATTTT. It yields the protein CASSGGQSNQPQHF.

This chain uses TRBV3-1 (or the pseudogene TRBV3-2) with TRBJ1-2, with a weak D call TRBD1 (5 bases). Germline-derived CDR1 and CDR2 are LGHDT and YNNKEL (reference sequence). CDR3 length equals 14 residues. V was clipped by 0 bases and J by 8 bases, with 13 bases between them. CDR3 nucleotides: TGTGCCAGCAGCCAAGAGGGCAGGGCCGCCGGCTACACCTTC. It translates to CASSQEGRAAGYTF.

The chain is built from TRBV6-5 and TRBJ1-1; no definite D call. The CDR3 spans 12 residues. The V gene's germline CDR1 is MNHEY and CDR2 SVGAGI. Deletions cut 6 bases from V and 3 bases from J, with 8 bases between. CDR3 residues: CASREPDTEAFF. DNA of the CDR3: TGTGCCAGCAGAGAGCCGGACACTGAAGCTTTCTTT.

This clone occurred once. The chain has TRBV7-2 and TRBJ2-3, with D unresolved. CDR3 length equals 13 residues. The V gene lost 1 base and the J gene lost 4 bases, with 6 bases spanning the gap. Germline CDR1 is SGHTA and CDR2 is FQGNSA. The CDR3 loop is CASSLGLADTQYF. CDR3 nucleotide sequence: TGTGCCAGCAGCTTAGGACTCGCAGATACGCAGTATTTT. The complete variable domain, with remaining parts taken from reference TRBV7-2 and TRBJ2-3, reads GAGVSQSPSNKVTEKGKDVELRCDPISGHTALYWYRQSLGQGLEFLIYFQGNSAPDKSGLPSDRFSAERTGGSVSTLTIQRTQQEDSAVYLCASSLGLADTQYFGPGTRLTVL.

The genes are TRBV5-8 and TRBJ1-1; D is perhaps TRBD1 (5 bases). V dropped 6 bases and J dropped 5 bases, with 17 bases sitting between them. Germline V gene sequence: CDR1 SGHTS, CDR2 YDEGEE. The CDR3 has 14 amino acids. DNA of the CDR3: TGTGCCAGCAACCTCCGGGGGGGAGGGACTGAAGCTTTCTTT. Its protein product is CASNLRGGGTEAFF.

This clone was observed a single time. The J gene is TRBJ2-4, the V gene TRBV6-5, with D possibly TRBD2 on 6 matching bases. Germline V lookup: CDR1 MNHEY, CDR2 SVGAGI. V was clipped by 5 bases and J by 4 bases, with 12 bases between them. The CDR3 sequence is 14 residues long. CDR3 nucleotides: TGTGCCAGCAGTCGCGGGACGGATAAAAACATTCAGTACTTC. Translated: CASSRGTDKNIQYF.

The chain is built from TRBV24-1 and TRBJ2-1, with a possible D match to TRBD2 (6 bases). The V and J ends lost 3 bases and 7 bases respectively, with 15 bases between them. The CDR3 extends over 15 amino acids. The germline CDR1 and CDR2 sequences are KGHDR and SFDVKD. This CDR3 reads CATSDPGGKGNEQFF. DNA for the CDR3: TGTGCCACCAGTGATCCCGGCGGGAAAGGGAATGAGCAGTTCTTC.

The gene calls are TRBV9 and TRBJ2-3; possibly TRBD2 for D (7 bases). The CDR3 loop spans 15 amino acids. The V end was cut by 0 bases, the J end by 4 bases, with 12 bases between. Per germline, CDR1 SGDLS and CDR2 YYNGEE. The CDR3 sequence is CASSVAGGGADTQYF. The CDR3 nucleotides read TGTGCCAGCAGCGTAGCAGGAGGGGGGGCAGATACGCAGTATTTT.

The genes are TRBV7-3 and TRBJ2-6; 8 bases fit TRBD1. The germline V gene encodes CDR1 SGHTA and CDR2 FQGTGA. The CDR3 sequence is 17 residues long. Trimming cost V 5 bases and J 0 bases; bases outside gene matches: 6. CDR3 region: CASSQTGANSGANVLTF. The CDR3, as DNA: TGTGCCAGCAGCCAGACAGGGGCAAACTCTGGGGCCAACGTCCTGACTTTC.

V gene TRBV7-9 combines with J gene TRBJ1-1, with D possibly TRBD1 on 5 matching bases. CDR3 length: 14 amino acids. Trimming pared 1 base from V and 4 bases from J, leaving 10 bases between. Germline CDR1 SEHNR, CDR2 FQNEAQ (reference sequence). CDR3 sequence (DNA): TGTGCCAGCAGCTTAGAGTGGACAACCACTGAAGCTTTCTTT. It translates to CASSLEWTTTEAFF.